The rows below give T cell receptor beta chains drawn from one sample of a study of cytomegalovirus exposure and HLA in healthy donors. Libraries were prepared by immunoSEQ multiplex PCR; TCRdb keeps only in-frame clonotypes and omits some of them. This repertoire shows about 280,000 clones, about 90% found once; its top ten account for around 2.1%. The sequenced sample consisted of PBMCs. These receptor sequences come from a young woman in good health and CMV-seronegative. Each CDR3 is given with its conserved first and last residue. The D gene is left open where the match is weak. Some rows have no size entry. The others give once, few or many, or a class for an expanded clone.

abundance	len	d_gene	j_gene	v_gene	CDR3nt	CDR3aa
NA	12	NA	TRBJ1-2	TRBV6-6	TGTGCCATAGTGGGGGCGGACTATGGCTACACCTTC	CAIVGADYGYTF
NA	15	TRBD1	TRBJ1-4	TRBV2	TGTGCCAGCAGTGTACAGGGGACAACTAATGAAAAACTGTTTTTT	CASSVQGTTNEKLFF
NA	13	NA	TRBJ1-2	TRBV6-1	TGTGCCAGTTGGGCGACCCTAAGTGATGGCTACACCTTC	CASWATLSDGYTF
NA	15	TRBD2	TRBJ2-1	TRBV6-1	TGTGCCAGCAGTCAGGCGGGGGGCTCCTACAATGAGCAGTTCTTC	CASSQAGGSYNEQFF
NA	15	TRBD1	TRBJ1-2	TRBV11-2	TGTGCCAGCAGACCGGGACAGGGGGCTCGTCATGGCTACACCTTC	CASRPGQGARHGYTF
NA	12	NA	TRBJ2-7	TRBV6-1	TGTGCCAGCAGACTTTCCCCTGGTGAGCAGTACTTC	CASRLSPGEQYF
NA	15	TRBD1	TRBJ1-2	TRBV7-3	TGTGCCAGCAGCCAAGGACCGGGACAGGGAAATGGCTACACCTTC	CASSQGPGQGNGYTF
NA	15	TRBD2	TRBJ2-3	TRBV9	TGTGCCAGCAGCCCCGGGGGGGTGCGGACAGATACGCAGTATTTT	CASSPGGVRTDTQYF
NA	15	TRBD1	TRBJ2-7	TRBV27	TGTGCCAGCAGTTTATCCGAGGGGGCTTCTCACGAGCAGTACTTC	CASSLSEGASHEQYF
NA	14	NA	TRBJ1-6	TRBV4-1	TGCGCCAGCAGCTACGGAGGGGTCAATTCACCCCTCCACTTT	CASSYGGVNSPLHF
once	16	NA	TRBJ2-7	TRBV18	TGTGCCAGCTCACCACTAGAGGGTAGGCTTTCCTACGAGCAGTACTTC	CASSPLEGRLSYEQYF
NA	17	NA	TRBJ1-4	TRBV7-2	TGTGCCAGCAGCTTAGGGGTCAGGGGACCAACTAATGAAAAACTGTTTTTT	CASSLGVRGPTNEKLFF
NA	14	TRBD2	TRBJ2-3	TRBV9	TGTGCCAGCAGCGTTAGCGGGGGCCCAGATACGCAGTATTTT	CASSVSGGPDTQYF
NA	14	TRBD1	TRBJ1-2	TRBV25-1	TGTGCCAGCAGTGAATACGGGACAGCTATGCACTACACCTTC	CASSEYGTAMHYTF
NA	15	NA	TRBJ1-3	TRBV19	TGTGCCAGTAGTATATCCCGACAGGCTGGAAACACCATATATTTT	CASSISRQAGNTIYF
NA	13	NA	TRBJ1-1	TRBV28	TGTGCCAGCAGTTTAGCAATAGTCGCTGAAGCTTTCTTT	CASSLAIVAEAFF
NA	15	TRBD1	TRBJ2-4	TRBV6-5	TGTGCCAGCAGTGGTCCGGGACAGGGTAAAAACATTCAGTACTTC	CASSGPGQGKNIQYF
NA	14	NA	TRBJ1-4	TRBV6-5	TGTGCCAGCAGTGACAGCTTAGCTTTGGAAAAACTGTTTTTT	CASSDSLALEKLFF
few	19	TRBD1	TRBJ1-2	TRBV18	TGTGCCAGCTCACGTCGCCCGGGCGCAAGGACAGGGGATTTCTATGGCTACACCTTC	CASSRRPGARTGDFYGYTF
NA	13	TRBD1	TRBJ1-2	TRBV5-6	TGTGCCAGACCAGGGGGAGCAGAAGATGGCTACACCTTC	CARPGGAEDGYTF
NA	17	TRBD1	TRBJ2-5	TRBV29-1	TGCAGCACATTTGGGGCAGCCGGGACAGGGTCCCAGGGGGCCCAGTACTTC	CSTFGAAGTGSQGAQYF
NA	20	TRBD2	TRBJ2-3	TRBV9	TGTGCCAGCAGCGTAGCGGGGCGACTAGCGGGTATTCCTAGCACAGATACGCAGTATTTT	CASSVAGRLAGIPSTDTQYF
NA	14	NA	TRBJ1-2	TRBV27	TGTGCCAGCAGTTTTTCCGGGGATAACTATGGCTACACCTTC	CASSFSGDNYGYTF
NA	13	NA	TRBJ1-2	TRBV19	TGTGCCAGTCATGAGATTGACAGATATGGCTACACCTTC	CASHEIDRYGYTF
NA	13	NA	TRBJ1-1	TRBV25-1	TGTGCCAGCAGTGAGATGGGGGCGGGTGAAGCTTTCTTT	CASSEMGAGEAFF
NA	15	NA	TRBJ2-5	TRBV11-2	TGTGCCAGCAGCTTAGGCGGAGGGTTGCAAGAGACCCAGTACTTC	CASSLGGGLQETQYF
NA	15	TRBD1	TRBJ1-2	TRBV5-1	TGCGCCAGCAGCTCCGCCGGGACAGGGGTCTATGGCTACACCTTC	CASSSAGTGVYGYTF
NA	15	TRBD1	TRBJ1-2	TRBV7-3	TGTGCCAGCAGCTTAGGGGGACAGCAAAACTATGGCTACACCTTC	CASSLGGQQNYGYTF
NA	14	NA	TRBJ2-3	TRBV9	TGTGCCAGCAGCGGCGGGACCGCCGGGGATACGCAGTATTTT	CASSGGTAGDTQYF
NA	13	NA	TRBJ1-1	TRBV11-2	TGTGCCAGCAGCCCAGAAAGACGGACAGAAGCTTTCTTT	CASSPERRTEAFF
NA	13	NA	TRBJ1-4	TRBV29-1	TGCAGCGTTGAGGGTGCCTCGGGTGAAAAACTGTTTTTT	CSVEGASGEKLFF
NA	17	TRBD2	TRBJ2-5	TRBV4-1	TGCGCCAGCAGCCTCACGGCCCTAGCGGGGGGGCAAGAGACCCAGTACTTC	CASSLTALAGGQETQYF
NA	14	NA	TRBJ1-1	TRBV9	TGTGCCAGCAGCTCCGGGTCATCTGGCACTGAAGCTTTCTTT	CASSSGSSGTEAFF
NA	18	TRBD1	TRBJ2-6	TRBV7-9	TGTGCCAGCAGGCAAACCCAGACAGGGATGGCGGGGGCCAACGTCCTGACTTTC	CASRQTQTGMAGANVLTF
NA	12	NA	TRBJ2-5	TRBV7-8	TGTGCCAGCAGCTACCCCCTCGCCGGCCAGTACTTC	CASSYPLAGQYF
NA	15	NA	TRBJ1-5	TRBV7-6	TGTGCCAGCAGCTTAACAGGATCTCGCGATCAGCCCCAGCATTTT	CASSLTGSRDQPQHF
once	14	NA	TRBJ2-7	TRBV7-7	TGTGCCAGCAGCCCGCAGGGGAACTCCTACGAGCAGTACTTC	CASSPQGNSYEQYF
NA	15	NA	TRBJ1-5	TRBV30	TGTGCCTGGAGTGTACGAGGGCAGGTGGATCAGCCCCAGCATTTT	CAWSVRGQVDQPQHF
NA	15	TRBD1	TRBJ1-1	TRBV4-2	TGTGCCAGCAGCCAAGCCGGACAGGGCCCAAATGAAGCTTTCTTT	CASSQAGQGPNEAFF
NA	15	NA	TRBJ2-3	TRBV7-2	TGTGCCAGCAGACCCCCGGGACTGGGATCAGATACGCAGTATTTT	CASRPPGLGSDTQYF
NA	15	NA	TRBJ2-5	TRBV7-9	TGTGCCAGCAGCTTAGCGAACCGGGTTCGAGAGACCCAGTACTTC	CASSLANRVRETQYF
NA	18	NA	TRBJ1-2	TRBV6-4	TGTGCCAGCAGTGACTTGAAGGAGGCCCAGGGGAGTCACTATGGCTACACCTTC	CASSDLKEAQGSHYGYTF
NA	13	NA	TRBJ1-4	TRBV29-1	TGCAGCGTTGAAGATAGGGTCCAGAGGGTTCTGTTTTTT	CSVEDRVQRVLFF
NA	15	NA	TRBJ1-3	TRBV6-6	TGTGCCAGCAGAGCCCGGGGGGCATTTGGAAACACCATATATTTT	CASRARGAFGNTIYF
NA	15	TRBD1	TRBJ2-7	TRBV6-1	TGTGCCAGCAGTCCTATTGGACAGGGGGCCTGGGAGCAGTACTTC	CASSPIGQGAWEQYF
NA	15	TRBD2	TRBJ2-5	TRBV9	TGTGCCAGCAGCGTGGACGGGGGGGGTGACGAGACCCAGTACTTC	CASSVDGGGDETQYF
few	14	NA	TRBJ2-7	TRBV5-1	TGCGCCAGCAGCTTTAGCGCCGGGTTTTACGAGCAGTACTTC	CASSFSAGFYEQYF
NA	16	TRBD2	TRBJ2-3	TRBV6-6	TGTGCCAGCAAGGGTTTAAGCGGGGGGATCACAGATACGCAGTATTTT	CASKGLSGGITDTQYF
NA	12	NA	TRBJ2-5	TRBV6-7	TGTGCCAGCAGTTTTCGGTTTGGGGAGCAGTACTTC	CASSFRFGEQYF
NA	15	NA	TRBJ1-2	TRBV6-5	TGTGCCAGCAGACGACAGACTGGAACTAACTATGGCTACACCTTC	CASRRQTGTNYGYTF
NA	13	NA	TRBJ2-6	TRBV6-6	TGTGCCAGCATAAGCCCCACCGACAACGTCCTGACTTTC	CASISPTDNVLTF
NA	13	NA	TRBJ1-1	TRBV19	TGTGCCAGTACAAGACAGCTGAACACTGAAGCTTTCTTT	CASTRQLNTEAFF
once	15	NA	TRBJ2-1	TRBV6-5	TGTGCCAGCAGTTACTCAACGGGGTCCTACAATGAGCAGTTCTTC	CASSYSTGSYNEQFF